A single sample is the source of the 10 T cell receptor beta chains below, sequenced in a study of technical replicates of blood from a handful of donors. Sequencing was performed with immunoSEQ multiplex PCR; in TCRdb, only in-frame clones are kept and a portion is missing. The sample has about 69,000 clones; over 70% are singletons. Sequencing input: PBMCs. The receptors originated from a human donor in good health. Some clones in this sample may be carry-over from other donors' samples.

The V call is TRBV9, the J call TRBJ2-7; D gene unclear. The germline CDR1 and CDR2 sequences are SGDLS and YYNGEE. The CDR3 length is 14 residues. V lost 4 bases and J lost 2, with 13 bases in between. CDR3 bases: TGTGCCAGCAGCCCAATGACTGCCACCTACGAGCAGTACTTC. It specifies CASSPMTATYEQYF. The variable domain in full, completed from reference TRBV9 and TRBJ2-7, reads DSGVTQTPKHLITATGQRVTLRCSPRSGDLSVYWYQQSLDQGLQFLIQYYNGEERAKGNILERFSAQQFPDLHSELNLSSLELGDSALYFCASSPMTATYEQYFGPGTRLTVT.

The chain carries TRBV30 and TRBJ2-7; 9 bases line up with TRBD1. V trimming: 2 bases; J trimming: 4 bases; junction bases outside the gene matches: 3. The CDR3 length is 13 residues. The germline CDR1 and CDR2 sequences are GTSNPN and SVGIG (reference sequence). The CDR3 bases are TGTGCCTGGAGTCAGGACAGGGGTTACGAGCAGTACTTC. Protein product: CAWSQDRGYEQYF.

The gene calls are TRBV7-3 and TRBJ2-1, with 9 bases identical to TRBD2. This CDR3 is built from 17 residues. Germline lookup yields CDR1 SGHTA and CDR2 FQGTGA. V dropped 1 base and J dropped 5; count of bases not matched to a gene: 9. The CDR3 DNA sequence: TGTGCCAGCAGCTTAAGGGGCGAGACTAGCGGTCACAATGAGCAGTTCTTC. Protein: CASSLRGETSGHNEQFF.

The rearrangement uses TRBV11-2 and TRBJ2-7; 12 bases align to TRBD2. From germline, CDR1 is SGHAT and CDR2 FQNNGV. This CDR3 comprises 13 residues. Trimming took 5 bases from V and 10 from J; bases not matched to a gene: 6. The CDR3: CASSPGLAGLQYF. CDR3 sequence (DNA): TGTGCCAGCAGCCCAGGACTAGCGGGGCTTCAGTACTTC.

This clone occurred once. CDR3 region: CASSLGIGGNTIYF. Here the CDR3 DNA reads TGTGCCAGCAGCTTAGGCATCGGGGGAAACACCATATATTTT. J is TRBJ1-3 and V is TRBV7-9; D unclear. Germline CDR1 SEHNR, CDR2 FQNEAQ (reference sequence). This CDR3 spans 14 amino acids. V gave up 1 base and J gave up 4 bases, with 8 bases separating them.

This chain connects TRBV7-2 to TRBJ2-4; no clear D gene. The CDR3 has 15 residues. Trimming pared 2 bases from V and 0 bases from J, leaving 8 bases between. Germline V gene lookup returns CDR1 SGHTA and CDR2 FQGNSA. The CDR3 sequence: CASSLLPEAKNIQYF. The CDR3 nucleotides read TGTGCCAGCAGCTTACTTCCAGAAGCCAAAAACATTCAGTACTTC.

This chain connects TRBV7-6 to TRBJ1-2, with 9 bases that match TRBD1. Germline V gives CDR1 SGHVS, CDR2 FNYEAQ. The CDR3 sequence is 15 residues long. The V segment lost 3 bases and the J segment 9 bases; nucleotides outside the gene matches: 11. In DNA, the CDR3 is TGTGCCAGCAGCTTGGGGACAGGGACATCTATGAGCTACACCTTC. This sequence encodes CASSLGTGTSMSYTF.

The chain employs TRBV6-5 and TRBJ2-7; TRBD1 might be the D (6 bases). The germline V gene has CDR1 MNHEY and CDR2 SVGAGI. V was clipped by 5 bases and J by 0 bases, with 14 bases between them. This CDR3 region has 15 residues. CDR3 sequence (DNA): TGTGCCAGCAGTCCGGACAGTTCTAGCTCCTACGAGCAGTACTTC. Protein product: CASSPDSSSSYEQYF.

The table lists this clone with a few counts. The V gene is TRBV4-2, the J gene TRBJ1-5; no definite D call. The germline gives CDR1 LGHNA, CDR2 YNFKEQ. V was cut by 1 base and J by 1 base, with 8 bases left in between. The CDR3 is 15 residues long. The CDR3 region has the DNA TGTGCCAGCAGCCAAGGGTCACAGAGCAATCAGCCCCAGCATTTT. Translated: CASSQGSQSNQPQHF.

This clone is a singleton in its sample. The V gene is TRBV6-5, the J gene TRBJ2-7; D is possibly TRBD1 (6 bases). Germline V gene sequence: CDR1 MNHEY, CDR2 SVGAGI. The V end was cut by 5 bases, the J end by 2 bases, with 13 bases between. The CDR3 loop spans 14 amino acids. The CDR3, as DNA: TGTGCCAGCAGTCTGGACAGCCTGGCCTACGAGCAGTACTTC. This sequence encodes CASSLDSLAYEQYF.